The present T cell receptor beta chain was sequenced within a study of blood T cell repertoires in COVID-19. Per the original methods: Amplification of reference gene primers provided the estimated nucleated cell counts. Data came from immunoSEQ multiplex PCR; TCRdb stores just in-frame clones and leaves some out. The D gene and trimming were derived from the DNA, and the V and J assignments and clone size from that table. In the table there are some 350,000 clones, 88% of which are singletons. This clone has more than one count but fewer than ten. CDR1 SGHRS and CDR2 YFSETQ come from the germline V gene. The ends were cut back, 4 bases at V and 4 bases at J, with 14 bases in the middle. This CDR3 is 15 amino acids long.

The sequenced sample was peripheral blood. J is TRBJ1-4 and V is TRBV5-1, with TRBD1 as a possible D gene (5 bases). The clonotype originates from a woman in her 70s with COVID-19, enrolled during active disease. The CDR3 sequence: CASSAGGTNNEKLFF. Here the CDR3 DNA reads TGCGCCAGCAGCGCGGGGGGGACGAATAATGAAAAACTGTTTTTT.